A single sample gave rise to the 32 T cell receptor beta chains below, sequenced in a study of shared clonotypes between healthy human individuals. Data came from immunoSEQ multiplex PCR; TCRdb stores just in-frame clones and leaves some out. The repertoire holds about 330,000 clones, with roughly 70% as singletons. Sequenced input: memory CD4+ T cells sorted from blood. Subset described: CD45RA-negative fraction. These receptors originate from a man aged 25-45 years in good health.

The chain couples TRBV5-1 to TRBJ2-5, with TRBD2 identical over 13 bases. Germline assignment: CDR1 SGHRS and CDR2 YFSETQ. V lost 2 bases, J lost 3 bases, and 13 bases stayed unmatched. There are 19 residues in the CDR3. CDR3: CASSFLATTTSGREETQYF. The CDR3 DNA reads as TGCGCCAGCAGCTTCCTGGCTACTACTACTAGCGGGAGGGAAGAGACCCAGTACTTC. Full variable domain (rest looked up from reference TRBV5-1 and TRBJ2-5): KAGVTQTPRYLIKTRGQQVTLSCSPISGHRSVSWYQQTPGQGLQFLFEYFSETQRNKGNFPGRFSGRQFSNSRSEMNVSTLELGDSALYLCASSFLATTTSGREETQYFGPGTRLLVL.

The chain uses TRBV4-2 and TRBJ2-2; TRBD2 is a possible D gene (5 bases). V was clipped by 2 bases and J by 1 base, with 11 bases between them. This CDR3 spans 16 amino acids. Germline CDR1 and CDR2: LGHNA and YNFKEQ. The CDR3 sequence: CASSQRTAENTGELFF. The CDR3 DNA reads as TGTGCCAGCAGCCAACGGACTGCGGAGAACACCGGGGAGCTGTTTTTT.

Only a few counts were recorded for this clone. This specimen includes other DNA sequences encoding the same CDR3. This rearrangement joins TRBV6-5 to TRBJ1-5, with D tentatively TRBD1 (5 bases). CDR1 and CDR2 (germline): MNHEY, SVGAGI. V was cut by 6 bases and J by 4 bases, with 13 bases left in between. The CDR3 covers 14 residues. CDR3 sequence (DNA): TGTGCCAGCAGCCCTACAGGAGCGAATCAGCCCCAGCATTTT. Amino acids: CASSPTGANQPQHF.

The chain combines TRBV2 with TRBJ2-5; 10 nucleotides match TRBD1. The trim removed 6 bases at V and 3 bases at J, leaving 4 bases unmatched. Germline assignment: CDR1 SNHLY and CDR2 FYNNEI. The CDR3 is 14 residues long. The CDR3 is CASRAGTGEETQYF. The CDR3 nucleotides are TGTGCCAGCAGGGCCGGGACAGGGGAAGAGACCCAGTACTTC.

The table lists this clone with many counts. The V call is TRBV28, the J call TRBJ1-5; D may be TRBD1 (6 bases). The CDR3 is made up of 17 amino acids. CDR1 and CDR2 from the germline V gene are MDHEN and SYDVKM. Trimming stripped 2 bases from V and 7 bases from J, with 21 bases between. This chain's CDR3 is CASSLPPGQGRGQPQHF. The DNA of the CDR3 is TGTGCCAGCAGTTTACCTCCCGGGCAGGGGAGAGGCCAGCCCCAGCATTTT. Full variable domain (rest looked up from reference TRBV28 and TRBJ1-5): DVKVTQSSRYLVKRTGEKVFLECVQDMDHENMFWYRQDPGLGLRLIYFSYDVKMKEKGDIPEGYSVSREKKERFSLILESASTNQTSMYLCASSLPPGQGRGQPQHFGDGTRLSIL.

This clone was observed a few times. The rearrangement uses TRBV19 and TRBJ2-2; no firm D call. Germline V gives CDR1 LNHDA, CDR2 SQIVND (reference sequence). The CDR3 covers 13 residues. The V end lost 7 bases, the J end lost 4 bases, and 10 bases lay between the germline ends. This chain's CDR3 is CASNRPPTGELFF. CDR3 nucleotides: TGTGCCAGTAACAGACCTCCCACCGGGGAGCTGTTTTTT.

Written as DNA, the CDR3 is TGTGCCAGCAGCTTAGTAAGCGGGGTTTCCTACAATGAGCAGTTCTTC. Amino acid sequence: CASSLVSGVSYNEQFF. The rearrangement uses TRBV11-3 and TRBJ2-1; TRBD2 matches at 7 bases. Germline V gives CDR1 SGHNT, CDR2 YENEEA. V shed 1 base and J 1 base; nucleotides not matched to a gene: 4. The CDR3 consists of 16 residues.

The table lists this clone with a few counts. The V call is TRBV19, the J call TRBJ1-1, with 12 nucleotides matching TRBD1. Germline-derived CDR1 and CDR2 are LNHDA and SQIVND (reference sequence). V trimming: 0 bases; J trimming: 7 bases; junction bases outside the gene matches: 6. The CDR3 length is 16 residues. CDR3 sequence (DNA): TGTGCCAGTAGTATAGATGCCGGGACAGGGGGCTTTGAAGCTTTCTTT. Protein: CASSIDAGTGGFEAFF.

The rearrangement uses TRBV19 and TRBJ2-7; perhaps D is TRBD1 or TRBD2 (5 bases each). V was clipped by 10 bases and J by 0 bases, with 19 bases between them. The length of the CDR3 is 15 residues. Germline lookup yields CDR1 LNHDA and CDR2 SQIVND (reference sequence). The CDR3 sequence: CATTQGTSSSYEQYF. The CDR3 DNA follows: TGTGCCACCACTCAAGGGACGTCGTCCTCCTACGAGCAGTACTTC.

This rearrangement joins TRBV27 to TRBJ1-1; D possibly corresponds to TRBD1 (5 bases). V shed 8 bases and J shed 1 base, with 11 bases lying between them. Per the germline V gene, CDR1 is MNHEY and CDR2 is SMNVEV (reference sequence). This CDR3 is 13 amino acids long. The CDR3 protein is CASRNRRNTEAFF. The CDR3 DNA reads TGTGCCAGCCGTAACAGGAGGAACACTGAAGCTTTCTTT.

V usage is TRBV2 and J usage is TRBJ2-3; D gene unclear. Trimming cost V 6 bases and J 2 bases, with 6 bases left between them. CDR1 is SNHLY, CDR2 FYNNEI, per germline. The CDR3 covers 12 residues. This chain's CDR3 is CASRRNTDTQYF. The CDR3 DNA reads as TGTGCCAGCAGGAGGAACACAGATACGCAGTATTTT. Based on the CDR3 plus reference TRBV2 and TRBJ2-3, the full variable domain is EPEVTQTPSHQVTQMGQEVILRCVPISNHLYFYWYRQILGQKVEFLVSFYNNEISEKSEIFDDQFSVERPDGSNFTLKIRSTKLEDSAMYFCASRRNTDTQYFGPGTRLTVL.

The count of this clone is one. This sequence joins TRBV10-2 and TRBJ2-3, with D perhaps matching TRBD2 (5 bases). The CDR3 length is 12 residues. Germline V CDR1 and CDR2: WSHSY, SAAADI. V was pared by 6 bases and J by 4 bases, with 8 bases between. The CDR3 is CASRGSADTQYF. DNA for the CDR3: TGCGCCAGCAGGGGGAGCGCAGATACGCAGTATTTT.

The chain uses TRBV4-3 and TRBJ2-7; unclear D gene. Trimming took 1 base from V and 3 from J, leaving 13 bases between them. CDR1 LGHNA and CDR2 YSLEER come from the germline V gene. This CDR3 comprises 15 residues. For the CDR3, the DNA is TGCGCCAGCAGCCAAGCATATGCTGCTTACTACGAGCAGTACTTC. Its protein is CASSQAYAAYYEQYF.

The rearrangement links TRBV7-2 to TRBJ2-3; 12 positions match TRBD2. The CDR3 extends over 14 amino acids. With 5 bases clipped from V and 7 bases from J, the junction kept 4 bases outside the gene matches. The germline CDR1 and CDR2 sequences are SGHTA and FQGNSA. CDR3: CASSQGLAGYTQYF. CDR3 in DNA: TGTGCCAGCAGCCAGGGACTAGCGGGCTATACGCAGTATTTT.

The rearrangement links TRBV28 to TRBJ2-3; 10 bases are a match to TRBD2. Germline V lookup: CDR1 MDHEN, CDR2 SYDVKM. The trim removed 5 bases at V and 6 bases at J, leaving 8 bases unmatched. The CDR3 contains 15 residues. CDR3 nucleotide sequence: TGTGCCAGCAGTGGTACCGGGACTAGCGACGATACGCAGTATTTT. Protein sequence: CASSGTGTSDDTQYF.

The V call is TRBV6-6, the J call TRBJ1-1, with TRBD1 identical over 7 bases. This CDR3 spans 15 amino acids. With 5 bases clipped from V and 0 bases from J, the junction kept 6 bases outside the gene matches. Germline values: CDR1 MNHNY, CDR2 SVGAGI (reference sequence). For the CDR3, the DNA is TGTGCCAGCAGTGGGGCAGGGGGGCTGAACACTGAAGCTTTCTTT. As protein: CASSGAGGLNTEAFF.

CDR3 sequence (DNA): TGTGCCAGCTGGACAGGGGTTACCACCGCCGGGGAGCTGTTTTTT. It codes for CASWTGVTTAGELFF. The chain carries TRBV5-5 and TRBJ2-2; 9 positions match TRBD1. The CDR3 spans 15 residues. CDR1 and CDR2 (germline): SGHKS, YYEKEE (reference sequence). J was trimmed by 6 bases and V by 7 bases; bases with no gene match: 10.

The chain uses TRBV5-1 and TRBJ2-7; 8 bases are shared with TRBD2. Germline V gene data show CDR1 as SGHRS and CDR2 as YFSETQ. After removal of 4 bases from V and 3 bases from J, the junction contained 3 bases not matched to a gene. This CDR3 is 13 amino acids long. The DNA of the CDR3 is TGCGCCAGCAGCCCGACTAGCGTCTACGAGCAGTACTTC. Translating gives CASSPTSVYEQYF.

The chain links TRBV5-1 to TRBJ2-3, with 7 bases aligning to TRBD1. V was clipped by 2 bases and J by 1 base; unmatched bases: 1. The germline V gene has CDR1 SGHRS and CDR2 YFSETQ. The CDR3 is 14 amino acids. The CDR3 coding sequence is TGCGCCAGCAGCTTCGGACAGGGCACAGATACGCAGTATTTT. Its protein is CASSFGQGTDTQYF.

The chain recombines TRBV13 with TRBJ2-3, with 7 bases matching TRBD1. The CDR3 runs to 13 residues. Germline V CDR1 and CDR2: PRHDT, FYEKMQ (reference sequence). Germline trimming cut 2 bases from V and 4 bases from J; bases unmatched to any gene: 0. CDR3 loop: CASSLQGADTQYF. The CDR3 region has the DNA TGTGCCAGCAGCTTACAGGGGGCAGATACGCAGTATTTT.

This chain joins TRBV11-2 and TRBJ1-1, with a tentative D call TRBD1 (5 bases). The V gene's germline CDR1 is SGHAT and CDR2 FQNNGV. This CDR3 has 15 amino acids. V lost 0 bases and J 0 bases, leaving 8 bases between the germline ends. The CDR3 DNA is TGTGCCAGCAGCTTAGAGGGGGGATTGAACACTGAAGCTTTCTTT. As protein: CASSLEGGLNTEAFF. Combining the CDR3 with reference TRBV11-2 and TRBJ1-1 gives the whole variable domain EAGVAQSPRYKIIEKRQSVAFWCNPISGHATLYWYQQILGQGPKLLIQFQNNGVVDDSQLPKDRFSAERLKGVDSTLKIQPAKLEDSAVYLCASSLEGGLNTEAFFGQGTRLTVV.

The CDR3 sequence is CSVQTGGGMTEAFF. The CDR3 DNA is TGCAGCGTTCAGACAGGGGGTGGAATGACTGAAGCTTTCTTT. The V gene is TRBV29-1, the J gene TRBJ1-1, with 9 bases fitting TRBD1. This CDR3 spans 14 amino acids. Trimming cost V 5 bases and J 5 bases; bases outside gene matches: 9. Germline values: CDR1 SQVTM, CDR2 ANQGSEA.

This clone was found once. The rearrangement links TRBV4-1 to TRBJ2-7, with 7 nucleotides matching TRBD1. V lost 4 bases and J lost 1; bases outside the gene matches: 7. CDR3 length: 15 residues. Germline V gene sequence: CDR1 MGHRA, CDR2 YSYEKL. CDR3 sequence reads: CASSLGTAPSYEQYF. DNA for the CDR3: TGCGCCAGCAGCCTTGGGACAGCGCCATCCTACGAGCAGTACTTC.

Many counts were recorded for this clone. The CDR3 bases are TGTGCCACCAACTCCCCAGGACCCGTCGAAGCTTTCTTT. Residues: CATNSPGPVEAFF. The V gene is TRBV2, the J gene TRBJ1-1; no clear D gene. Trimming removed 10 bases at V and 8 bases at J, with 20 bases between. Germline values: CDR1 SNHLY, CDR2 FYNNEI. This CDR3 spans 13 amino acids.

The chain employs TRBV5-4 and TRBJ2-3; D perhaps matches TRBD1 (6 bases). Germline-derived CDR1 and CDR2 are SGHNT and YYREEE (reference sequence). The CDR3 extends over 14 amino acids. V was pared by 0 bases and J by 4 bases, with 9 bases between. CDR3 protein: CASSLEQGADTQYF. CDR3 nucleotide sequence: TGTGCCAGCAGCTTGGAACAGGGCGCAGATACGCAGTATTTT.

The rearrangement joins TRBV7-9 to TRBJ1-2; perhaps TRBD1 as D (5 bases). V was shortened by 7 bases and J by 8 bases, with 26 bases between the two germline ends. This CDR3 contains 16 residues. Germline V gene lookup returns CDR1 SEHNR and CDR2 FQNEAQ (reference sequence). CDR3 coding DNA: TGTGCCAGCACCGCGGATAATCACTATCGAGGGACCGGCTACACCTTC. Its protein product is CASTADNHYRGTGYTF.

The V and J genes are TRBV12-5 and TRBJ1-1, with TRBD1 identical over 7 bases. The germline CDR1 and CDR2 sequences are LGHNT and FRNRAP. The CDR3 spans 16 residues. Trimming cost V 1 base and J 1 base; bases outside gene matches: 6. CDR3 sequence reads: CASGLGPGTANTEAFF. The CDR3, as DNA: TGTGCTAGTGGTTTGGGCCCGGGGACAGCGAACACTGAAGCTTTCTTT.

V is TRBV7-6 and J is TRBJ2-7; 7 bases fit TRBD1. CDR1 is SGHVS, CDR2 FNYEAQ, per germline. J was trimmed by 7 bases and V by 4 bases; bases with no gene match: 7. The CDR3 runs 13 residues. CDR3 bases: TGTGCCAGCAGCTCGGCAGGGGGATTTGAGCAGTACTTC. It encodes CASSSAGGFEQYF.

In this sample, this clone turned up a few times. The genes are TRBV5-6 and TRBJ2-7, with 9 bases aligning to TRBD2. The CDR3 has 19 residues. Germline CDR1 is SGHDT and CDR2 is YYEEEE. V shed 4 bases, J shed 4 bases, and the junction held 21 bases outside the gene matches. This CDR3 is CASSRRPNSGGGVGYEQYF. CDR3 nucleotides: TGTGCCAGCAGCCGACGGCCCAATTCTGGCGGGGGGGTAGGGTACGAGCAGTACTTC.

CDR3 DNA: TGCGCCAGCAGCCAGGACCTAGCCGCAACCGCCGAGCAGTACTTC. Its translation: CASSQDLAATAEQYF. The rearrangement uses TRBV4-3 and TRBJ2-7, with a possible D match to TRBD2 (5 bases). Trimming stripped 3 bases from V and 6 bases from J, with 18 bases between. CDR1 is LGHNA and CDR2 is YSLEER in the germline V gene. This CDR3 contains 15 residues.

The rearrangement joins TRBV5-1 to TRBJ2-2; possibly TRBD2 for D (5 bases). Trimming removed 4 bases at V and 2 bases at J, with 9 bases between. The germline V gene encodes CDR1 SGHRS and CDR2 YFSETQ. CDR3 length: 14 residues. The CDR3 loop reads CASSPDSNTGELFF. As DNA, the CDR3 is TGCGCCAGCAGCCCGGACTCTAACACCGGGGAGCTGTTTTTT.

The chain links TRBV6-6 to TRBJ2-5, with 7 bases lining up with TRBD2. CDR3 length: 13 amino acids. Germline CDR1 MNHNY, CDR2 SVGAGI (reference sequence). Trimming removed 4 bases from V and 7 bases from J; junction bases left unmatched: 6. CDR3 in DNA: TGTGCCAGCAGTTCTGGGGGGGTGGGGACCCAGTACTTC. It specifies CASSSGGVGTQYF.